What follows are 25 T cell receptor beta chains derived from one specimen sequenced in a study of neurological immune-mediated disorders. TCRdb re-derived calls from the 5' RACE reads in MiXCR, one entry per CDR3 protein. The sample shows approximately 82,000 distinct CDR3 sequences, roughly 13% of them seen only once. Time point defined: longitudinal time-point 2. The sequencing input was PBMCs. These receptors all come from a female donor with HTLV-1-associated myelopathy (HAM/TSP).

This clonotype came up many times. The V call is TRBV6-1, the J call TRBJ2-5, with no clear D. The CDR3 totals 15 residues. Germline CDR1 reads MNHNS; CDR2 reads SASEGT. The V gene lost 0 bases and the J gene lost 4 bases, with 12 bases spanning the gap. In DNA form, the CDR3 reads TGTGCCAGCAGTGAAGCTCCCCAGCCCCCAGAGACCCAGTACTTC. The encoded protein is CASSEAPQPPETQYF.

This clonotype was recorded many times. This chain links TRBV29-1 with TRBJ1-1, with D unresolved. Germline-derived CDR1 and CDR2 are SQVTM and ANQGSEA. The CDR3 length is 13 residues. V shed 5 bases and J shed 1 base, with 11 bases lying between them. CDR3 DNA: TGCAGCGTTAGAAAGGGAGGGAACACTGAAGCTTTCTTT. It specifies CSVRKGGNTEAFF.

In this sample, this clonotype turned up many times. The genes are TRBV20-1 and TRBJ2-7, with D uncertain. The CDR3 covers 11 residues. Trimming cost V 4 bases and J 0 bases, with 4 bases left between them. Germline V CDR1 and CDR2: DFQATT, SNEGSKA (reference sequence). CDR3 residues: CSAIDSYEQYF. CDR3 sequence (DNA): TGCAGTGCTATCGACTCCTACGAGCAGTACTTC.

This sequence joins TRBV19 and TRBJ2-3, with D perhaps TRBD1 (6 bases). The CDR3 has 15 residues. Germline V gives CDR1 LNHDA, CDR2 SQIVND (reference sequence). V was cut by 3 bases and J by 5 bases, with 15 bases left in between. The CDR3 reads CASSISAQGIDTQYF. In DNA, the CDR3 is TGTGCCAGTAGTATTTCGGCGCAGGGGATAGATACGCAGTATTTT.

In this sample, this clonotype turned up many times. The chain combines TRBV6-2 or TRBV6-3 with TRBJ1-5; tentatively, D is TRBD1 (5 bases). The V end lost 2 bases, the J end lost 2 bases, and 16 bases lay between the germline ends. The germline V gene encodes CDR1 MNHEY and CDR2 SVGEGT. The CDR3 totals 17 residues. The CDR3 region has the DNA TGTGCCAGCAGTTACGGTTTTTCAGGGATACGCAATCAGCCCCAGCATTTT. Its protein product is CASSYGFSGIRNQPQHF.

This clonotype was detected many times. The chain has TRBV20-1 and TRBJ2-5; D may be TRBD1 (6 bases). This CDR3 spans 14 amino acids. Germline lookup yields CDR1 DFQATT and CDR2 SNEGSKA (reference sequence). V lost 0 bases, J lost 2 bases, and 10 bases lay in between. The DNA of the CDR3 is TGCAGTGCTAGAGATAGGACAGTTCAAGAGACCCAGTACTTC. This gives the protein CSARDRTVQETQYF.

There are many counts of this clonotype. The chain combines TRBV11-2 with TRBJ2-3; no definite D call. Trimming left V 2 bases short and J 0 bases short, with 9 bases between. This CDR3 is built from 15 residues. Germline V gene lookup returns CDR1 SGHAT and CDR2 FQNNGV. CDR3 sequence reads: CASSLYLGSTDTQYF. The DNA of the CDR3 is TGTGCCAGCAGCTTATACTTGGGAAGCACAGATACGCAGTATTTT.

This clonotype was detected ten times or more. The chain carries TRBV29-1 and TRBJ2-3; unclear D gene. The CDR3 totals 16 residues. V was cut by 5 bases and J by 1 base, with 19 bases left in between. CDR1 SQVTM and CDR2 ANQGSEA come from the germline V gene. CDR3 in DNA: TGCAGCGTTACCCTCGGATGGGCTTCGGGCACAGATACGCAGTATTTT. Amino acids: CSVTLGWASGTDTQYF.

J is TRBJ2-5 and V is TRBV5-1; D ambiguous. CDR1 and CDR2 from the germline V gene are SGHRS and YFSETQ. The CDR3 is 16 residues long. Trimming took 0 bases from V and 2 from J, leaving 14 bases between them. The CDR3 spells CASSLEGSRTQETQYF. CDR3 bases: TGCGCCAGCAGCTTGGAAGGTTCAAGAACGCAAGAGACCCAGTACTTC.

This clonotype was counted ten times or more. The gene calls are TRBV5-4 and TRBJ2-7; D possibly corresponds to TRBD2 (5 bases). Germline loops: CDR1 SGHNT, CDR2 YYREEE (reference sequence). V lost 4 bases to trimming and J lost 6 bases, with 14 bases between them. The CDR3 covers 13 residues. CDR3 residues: CASSQLSGFEQYF. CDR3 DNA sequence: TGTGCCAGCAGCCAACTCTCGGGATTCGAGCAGTACTTC.

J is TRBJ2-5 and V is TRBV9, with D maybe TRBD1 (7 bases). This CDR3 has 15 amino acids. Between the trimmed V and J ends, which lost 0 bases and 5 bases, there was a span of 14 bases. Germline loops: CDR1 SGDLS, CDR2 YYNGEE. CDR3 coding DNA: TGTGCCAGCAGCGTAGAAGAGACAGGGAGGGAGACCCAGTACTTC. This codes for CASSVEETGRETQYF.

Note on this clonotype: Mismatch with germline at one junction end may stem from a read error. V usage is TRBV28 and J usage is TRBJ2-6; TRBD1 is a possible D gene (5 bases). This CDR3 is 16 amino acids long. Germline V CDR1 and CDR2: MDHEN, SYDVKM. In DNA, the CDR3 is TGTACCAGCAGTTCGTCCCAGGGCTCTGGGGCCAACGTCCTGACTTTC. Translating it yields CTSSSSQGSGANVLTF.

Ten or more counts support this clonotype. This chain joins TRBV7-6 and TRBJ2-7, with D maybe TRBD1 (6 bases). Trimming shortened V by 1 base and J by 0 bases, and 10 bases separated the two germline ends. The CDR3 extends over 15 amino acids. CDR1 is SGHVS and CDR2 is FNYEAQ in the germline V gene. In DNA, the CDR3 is TGTGCCAGCAGCTTAGAAGGGACAAGCTCCTACGAGCAGTACTTC. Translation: CASSLEGTSSYEQYF. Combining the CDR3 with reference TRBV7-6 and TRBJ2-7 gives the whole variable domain GAGVSQSPRYKVTKRGQDVALRCDPISGHVSLYWYRQALGQGPEFLTYFNYEAQQDKSGLPNDRFSAERPEGSISTLTIQRTEQRDSAMYRCASSLEGTSSYEQYFGPGTRLTVT.

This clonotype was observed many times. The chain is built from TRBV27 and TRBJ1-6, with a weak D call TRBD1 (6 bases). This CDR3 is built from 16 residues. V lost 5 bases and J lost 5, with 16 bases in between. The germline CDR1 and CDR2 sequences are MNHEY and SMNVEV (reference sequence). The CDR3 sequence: CASSLPGTRNNSPLHF. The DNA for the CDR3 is TGTGCCAGCAGTCTCCCCGGGACACGGAATAATTCACCCCTCCACTTT.

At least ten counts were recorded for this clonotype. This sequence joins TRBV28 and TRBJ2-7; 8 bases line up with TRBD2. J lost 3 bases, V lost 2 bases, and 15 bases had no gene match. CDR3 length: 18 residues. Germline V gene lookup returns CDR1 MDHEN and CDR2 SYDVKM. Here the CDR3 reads CASSLVNDGGARDYEQYF. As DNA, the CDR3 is TGTGCCAGCAGTTTAGTGAATGACGGGGGGGCCCGAGACTACGAGCAGTACTTC.

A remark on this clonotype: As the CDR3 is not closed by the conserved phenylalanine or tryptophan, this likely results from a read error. CDR3 region: CSDRVRDTGVGYEQYL. CDR3 nucleotides: TGCAGTGATAGAGTTAGAGATACAGGGGTTGGTTACGAGCAGTACTTA. The chain uses TRBV20-1 and TRBJ2-7; 7 nucleotides agree with TRBD1. There are 16 residues in the CDR3. Germline assignment: CDR1 DFQATT and CDR2 SNEGSKA (reference sequence).

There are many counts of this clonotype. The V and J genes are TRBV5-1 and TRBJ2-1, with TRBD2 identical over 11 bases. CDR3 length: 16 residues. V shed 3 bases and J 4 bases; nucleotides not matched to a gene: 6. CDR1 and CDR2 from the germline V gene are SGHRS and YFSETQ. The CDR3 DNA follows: TGCGCCAGCAGCTCGGGGACTAGCGGAGCTTACAATGAGCAGTTCTTC. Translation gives CASSSGTSGAYNEQFF.

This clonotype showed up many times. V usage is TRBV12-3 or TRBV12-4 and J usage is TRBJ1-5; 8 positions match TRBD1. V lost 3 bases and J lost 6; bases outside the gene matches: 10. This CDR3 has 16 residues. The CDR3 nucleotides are TGTGCCAGCAGTTTTATCGCAGGGGGCTTGTCTCAGCCCCAGCATTTT. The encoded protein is CASSFIAGGLSQPQHF.

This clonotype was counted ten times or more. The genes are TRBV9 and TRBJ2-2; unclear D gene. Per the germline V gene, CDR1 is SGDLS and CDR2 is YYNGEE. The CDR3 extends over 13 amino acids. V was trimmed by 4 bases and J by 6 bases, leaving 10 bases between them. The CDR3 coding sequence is TGTGCCAGCAGCCTACCCTCGGCCGGGGAGCTGTTTTTT. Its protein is CASSLPSAGELFF.

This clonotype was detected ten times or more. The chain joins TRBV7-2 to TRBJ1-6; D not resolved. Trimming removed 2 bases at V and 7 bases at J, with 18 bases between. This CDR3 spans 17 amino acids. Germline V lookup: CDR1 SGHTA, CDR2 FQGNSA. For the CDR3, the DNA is TGTGCCAGCAGCTTAAACGGGCCTCAGGTGGGGAATTCACCCCTCCACTTT. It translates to CASSLNGPQVGNSPLHF. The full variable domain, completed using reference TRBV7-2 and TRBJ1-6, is GAGVSQSPSNKVTEKGKDVELRCDPISGHTALYWYRQSLGQGLEFLIYFQGNSAPDKSGLPSDRFSAERTGGSVSTLTIQRTQQEDSAVYLCASSLNGPQVGNSPLHFGNGTRLTVT.

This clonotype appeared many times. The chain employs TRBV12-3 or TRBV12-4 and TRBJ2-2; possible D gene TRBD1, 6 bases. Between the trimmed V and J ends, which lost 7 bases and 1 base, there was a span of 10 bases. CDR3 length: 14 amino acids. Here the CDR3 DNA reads TGTGCCAGCACCCCGGGACAGAACACCGGGGAGCTGTTTTTT. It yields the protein CASTPGQNTGELFF.

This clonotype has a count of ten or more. The CDR3 DNA sequence: TGTGCCAGCATCCCCCGGACAGTTGGGGCCGGGGAGCTGTTTTTT. It is translated as CASIPRTVGAGELFF. The J gene is TRBJ2-2, the V gene TRBV5-6, with a possible D match to TRBD1 (6 bases). Germline V gives CDR1 SGHDT, CDR2 YYEEEE. V was cut by 6 bases and J by 6 bases, with 18 bases left in between. CDR3 length equals 15 residues. The whole variable domain, remainder taken from reference TRBV5-6 and TRBJ2-2, is DAGVTQSPTHLIKTRGQQVTLRCSPKSGHDTVSWYQQALGQGPQFIFQYYEEEERQRGNFPDRFSGHQFPNYSSELNVNALLLGDSALYLCASIPRTVGAGELFFGEGSRLTVL.

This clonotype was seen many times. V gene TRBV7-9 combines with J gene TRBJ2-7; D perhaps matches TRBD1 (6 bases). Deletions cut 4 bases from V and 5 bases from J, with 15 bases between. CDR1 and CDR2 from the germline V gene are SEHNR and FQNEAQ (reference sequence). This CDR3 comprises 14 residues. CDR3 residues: CASSSTRGRNEQYF. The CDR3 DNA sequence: TGTGCCAGCAGCTCTACCAGGGGAAGAAACGAGCAGTACTTC.

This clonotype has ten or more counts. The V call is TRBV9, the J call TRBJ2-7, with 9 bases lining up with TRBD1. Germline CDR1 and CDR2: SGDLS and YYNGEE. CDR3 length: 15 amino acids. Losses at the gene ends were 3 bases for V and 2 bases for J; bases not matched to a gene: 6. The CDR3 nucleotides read TGTGCCAGCAGCGGGAACAGGGGGCGCGCCTACGAGCAGTACTTC. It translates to CASSGNRGRAYEQYF.

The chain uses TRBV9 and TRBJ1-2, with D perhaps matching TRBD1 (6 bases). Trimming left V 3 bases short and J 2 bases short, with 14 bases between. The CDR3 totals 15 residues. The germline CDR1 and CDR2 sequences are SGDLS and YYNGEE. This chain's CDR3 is CASSADGTPNYGYTF. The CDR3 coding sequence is TGTGCCAGCAGCGCGGACGGGACACCAAACTATGGCTACACCTTC.